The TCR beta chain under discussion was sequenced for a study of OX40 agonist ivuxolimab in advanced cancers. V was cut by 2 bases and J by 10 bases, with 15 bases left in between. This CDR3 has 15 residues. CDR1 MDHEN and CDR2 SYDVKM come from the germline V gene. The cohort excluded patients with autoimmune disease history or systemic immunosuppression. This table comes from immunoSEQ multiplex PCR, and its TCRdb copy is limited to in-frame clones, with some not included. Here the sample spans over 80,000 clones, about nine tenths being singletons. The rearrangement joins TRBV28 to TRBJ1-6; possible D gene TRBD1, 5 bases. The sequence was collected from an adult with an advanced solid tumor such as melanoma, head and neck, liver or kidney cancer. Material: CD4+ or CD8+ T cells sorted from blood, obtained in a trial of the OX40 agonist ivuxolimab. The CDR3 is CASSLTGPMTSPLHF. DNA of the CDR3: TGTGCCAGCAGTTTAACAGGCCCCATGACCTCACCCCTCCACTTT. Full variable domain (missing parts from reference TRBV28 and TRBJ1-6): DVKVTQSSRYLVKRTGEKVFLECVQDMDHENMFWYRQDPGLGLRLIYFSYDVKMKEKGDIPEGYSVSREKKERFSLILESASTNQTSMYLCASSLTGPMTSPLHFGNGTRLTVT.